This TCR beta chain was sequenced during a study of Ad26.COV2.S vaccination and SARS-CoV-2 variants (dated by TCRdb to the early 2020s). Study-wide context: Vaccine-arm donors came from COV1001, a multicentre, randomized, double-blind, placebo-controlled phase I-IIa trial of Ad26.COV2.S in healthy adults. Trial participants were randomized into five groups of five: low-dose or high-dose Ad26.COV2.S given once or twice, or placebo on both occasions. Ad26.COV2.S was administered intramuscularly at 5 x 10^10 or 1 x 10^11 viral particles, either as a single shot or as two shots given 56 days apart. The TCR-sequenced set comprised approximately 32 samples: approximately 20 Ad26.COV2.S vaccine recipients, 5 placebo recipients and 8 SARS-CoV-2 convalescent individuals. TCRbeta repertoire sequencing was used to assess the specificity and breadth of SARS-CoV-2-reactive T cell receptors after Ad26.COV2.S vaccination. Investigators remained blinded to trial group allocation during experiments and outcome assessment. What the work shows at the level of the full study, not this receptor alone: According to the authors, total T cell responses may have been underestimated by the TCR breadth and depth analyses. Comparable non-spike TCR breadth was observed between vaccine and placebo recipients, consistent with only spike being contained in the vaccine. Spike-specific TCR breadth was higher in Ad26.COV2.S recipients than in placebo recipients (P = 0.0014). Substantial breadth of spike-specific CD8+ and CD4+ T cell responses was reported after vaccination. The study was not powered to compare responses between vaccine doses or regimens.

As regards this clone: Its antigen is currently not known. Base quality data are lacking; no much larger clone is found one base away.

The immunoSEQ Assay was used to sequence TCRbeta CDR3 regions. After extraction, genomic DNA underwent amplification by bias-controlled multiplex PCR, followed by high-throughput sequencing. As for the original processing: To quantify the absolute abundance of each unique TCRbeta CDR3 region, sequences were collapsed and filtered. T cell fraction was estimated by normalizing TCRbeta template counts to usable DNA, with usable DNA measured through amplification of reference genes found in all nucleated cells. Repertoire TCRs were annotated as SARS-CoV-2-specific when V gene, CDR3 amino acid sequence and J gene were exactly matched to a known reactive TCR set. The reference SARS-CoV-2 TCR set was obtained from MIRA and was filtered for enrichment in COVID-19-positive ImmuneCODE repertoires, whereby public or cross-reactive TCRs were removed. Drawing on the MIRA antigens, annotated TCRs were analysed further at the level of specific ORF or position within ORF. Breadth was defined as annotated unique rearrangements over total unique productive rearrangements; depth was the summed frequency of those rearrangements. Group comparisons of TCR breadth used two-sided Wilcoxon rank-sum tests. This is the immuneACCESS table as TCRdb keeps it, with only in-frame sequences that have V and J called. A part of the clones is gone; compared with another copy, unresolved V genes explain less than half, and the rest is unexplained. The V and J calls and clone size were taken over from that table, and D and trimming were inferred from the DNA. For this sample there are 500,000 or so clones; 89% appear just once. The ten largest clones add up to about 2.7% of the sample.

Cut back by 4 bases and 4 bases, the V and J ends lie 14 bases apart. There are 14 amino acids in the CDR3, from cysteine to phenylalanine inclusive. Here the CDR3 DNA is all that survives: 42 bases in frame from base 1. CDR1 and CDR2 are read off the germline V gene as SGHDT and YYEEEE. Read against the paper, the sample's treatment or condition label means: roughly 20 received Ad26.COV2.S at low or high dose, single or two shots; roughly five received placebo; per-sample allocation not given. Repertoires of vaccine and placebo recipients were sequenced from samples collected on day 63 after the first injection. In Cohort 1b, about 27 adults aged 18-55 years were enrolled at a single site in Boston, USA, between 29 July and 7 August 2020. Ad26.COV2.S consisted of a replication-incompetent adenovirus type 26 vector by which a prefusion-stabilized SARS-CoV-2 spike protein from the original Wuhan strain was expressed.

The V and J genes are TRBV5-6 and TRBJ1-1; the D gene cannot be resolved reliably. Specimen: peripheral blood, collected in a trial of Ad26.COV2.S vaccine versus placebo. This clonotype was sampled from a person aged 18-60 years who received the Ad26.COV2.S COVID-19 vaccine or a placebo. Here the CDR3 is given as CASSPKGLGTEAFF. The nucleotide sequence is TGTGCCAGCAGCCCCAAAGGGCTTGGCACTGAAGCTTTCTTT.